This T cell receptor beta chain was sequenced during a study of CD8+CD57+ T cells in acquired aplastic anemia. CDR1 is SNHLY and CDR2 is FYNNEI in the germline V gene. This CDR3 region has 13 residues. The V gene lost 8 bases and the J gene lost 6 bases, with 17 bases spanning the gap. Both TCR beta VDJ combination and CDR3 sequence profiling were carried out. Genomic DNA was the template for this profiling. From the reads, TCRdb called clonotypes with MiXCR, one entry per CDR3 protein. The table shows approximately 200,000 distinct CDR3 sequences, with roughly 57% occurring only once. The chain has TRBV2 and TRBJ2-7; D might be TRBD1 or TRBD2, each matching 6 bases. This TCR was recovered from a human donor in good health. The sequenced sample was sorted CD4+, CD8+, or CD8+CD57+ T cells (not recorded which) from PBMCs. The CDR3 DNA follows: TGTGCCAGCCTCACGCGTGGGGGGCGCGAGCAGTACTTC. Amino acid sequence: CASLTRGGREQYF.